This T cell receptor beta chain was documented in a study of quantifying T cell responses using KT2 cells. Overall study: RNA was reverse transcribed with TCR alpha and beta constant-region primers.

The cDNA 3' end received a ligated oligonucleotide with a UMI. First-round PCR used about 4 cycles and beta primers RC1.1 and RC1.2 covering TRBC1 and TRBC2. Each CDR3 protein gets one entry after TCRdb re-called the UMI-ligation and nested PCR reads with MiXCR. The sample records around 56,000 distinct CDR3 sequences, over 9% being singletons. This CDR3 spans 13 amino acids. CDR1 is MNHNS and CDR2 is SASEGT in the germline V gene. V lost 5 bases to trimming and J lost 4 bases, with 9 bases between them. KT2 cells were mixed with fixed PBMC numbers at varying ratios. This clonotype was detected many times.

Sequencing input: PBMCs spiked with cells of the T cell clone KT2. The receptor was isolated from a human donor. This sequence joins TRBV6-1 and TRBJ2-1; D is uncertain. The CDR3 loop is CASSSYPYNEQFF. CDR3 bases: TGTGCCAGCAGTTCATACCCATACAATGAGCAGTTCTTC.